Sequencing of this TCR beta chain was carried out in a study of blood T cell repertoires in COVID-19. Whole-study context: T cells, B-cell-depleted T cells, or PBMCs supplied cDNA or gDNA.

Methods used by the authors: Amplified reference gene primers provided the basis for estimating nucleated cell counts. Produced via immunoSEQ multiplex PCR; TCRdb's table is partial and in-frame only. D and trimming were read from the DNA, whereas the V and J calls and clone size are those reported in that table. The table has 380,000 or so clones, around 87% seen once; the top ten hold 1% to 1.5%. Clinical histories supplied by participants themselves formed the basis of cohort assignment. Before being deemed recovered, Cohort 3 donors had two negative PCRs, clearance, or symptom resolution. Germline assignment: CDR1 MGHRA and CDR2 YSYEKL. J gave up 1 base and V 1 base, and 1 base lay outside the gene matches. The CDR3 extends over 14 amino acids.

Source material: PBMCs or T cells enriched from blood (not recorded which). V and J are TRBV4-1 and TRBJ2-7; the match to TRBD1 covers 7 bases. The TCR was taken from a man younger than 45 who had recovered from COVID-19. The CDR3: CASSQVGQSYEQYF. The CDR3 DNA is TGCGCCAGCAGCCAAGTGGGACAGTCCTACGAGCAGTACTTC.